The 19 T cell receptor beta chains given below trace back to one sample, sequenced in a study of CD8 T cells in Susac syndrome (dated by TCRdb to the late 2010s). Libraries were made using the immunoSEQ multiplex PCR assay. RNA was extracted with the RNeasy kit and about 0.45 to 1 ug was reverse transcribed using random hexamers. The public reads were reprocessed in TCRdb via fastp at Q25 and MiXCR, keeping in-frame beta chains. Identical CDR3 proteins give one entry, which carries the most common genes and DNA. Here the sample has around 280,000 distinct CDR3 sequences; roughly 85% occur a single time. Around 0.12% of the sample comes from the top ten. Source material: CD8+ T cells from PBMCs. These receptors all stem from a human donor with multiple sclerosis.

This chain joins TRBV5-1 and TRBJ2-2, with 13 positions matching TRBD2. The V segment lost 2 bases and the J segment 7 bases; nucleotides outside the gene matches: 8. Germline V gene sequence: CDR1 SGHRS, CDR2 YFSETQ. There are 17 residues in the CDR3. In nucleotides, the CDR3 is TGCGCCAGCAGCTTTGGACTAGCGGGAGCCCATAGCGGGGAGCTGTTTTTT. This translates into CASSFGLAGAHSGELFF.

This clonotype was detected only a few times. The chain is built from TRBV2 and TRBJ2-1; D not certain. The CDR3 runs 11 residues. Germline loops: CDR1 SNHLY, CDR2 FYNNEI. V was clipped by 7 bases and J by 7 bases, with 8 bases between them. The CDR3 DNA sequence: TGTGCCAGCAAGACTCGGAATGAGCAGTTCTTC. Its protein is CASKTRNEQFF.

This rearrangement joins TRBV2 to TRBJ1-6; D is undetermined. Per the germline V gene, CDR1 is SNHLY and CDR2 is FYNNEI. V was shortened by 6 bases and J by 10 bases, with 16 bases between the two germline ends. This CDR3 region has 14 residues. CDR3 DNA: TGTGCCAGCAGCTCTGGAAGGGATAGCTCACCCCTCCACTTT. The encoded protein is CASSSGRDSSPLHF.

The rearrangement joins TRBV27 to TRBJ2-1, with a weak D call TRBD2 (5 bases). The germline CDR1 and CDR2 sequences are MNHEY and SMNVEV (reference sequence). With 2 bases removed from V and 7 bases from J, the gap between germline ends came to 18 bases. The length of the CDR3 is 16 residues. CDR3 residues: CASSLGAGRVSNEQFF. The DNA of the CDR3 is TGTGCCAGCAGTTTAGGCGCGGGCCGTGTTTCGAATGAGCAGTTCTTC.

V gene TRBV7-8 combines with J gene TRBJ1-2; 7 bases fit TRBD1. The V gene end was trimmed by 5 bases and the J gene end by 0 bases; junction bases not matched to a gene: 3. The CDR3 has 14 residues. Germline V gene lookup returns CDR1 SGHVS and CDR2 FQNEAQ. The CDR3 spells CASSPQGTNYGYTF. The DNA of the CDR3 is TGTGCCAGCAGCCCACAGGGGACTAACTATGGCTACACCTTC.

The J gene is TRBJ2-3, the V gene TRBV21-1; the table's D call of TRBD2 was not tested on the DNA. TRBV21-1 is a pseudogene locus. The CDR3 is made up of 20 amino acids. CDR3 region: CASSKRGRWRQHLYTGTQYF. The CDR3 bases are TGTGCCAGCAGCAAACGGGGGAGGTGGAGACAGCACCTCTACACAGGTACGCAGTATTTT.

This clonotype was recorded only once. The chain combines TRBV28 with TRBJ1-1; 8 bases map to TRBD1. This CDR3 has 14 residues. CDR1 and CDR2 (germline): MDHEN, SYDVKM. The trim removed 7 bases at V and 4 bases at J, leaving 8 bases unmatched. The CDR3 sequence is CASTSGGAFTEAFF. DNA of the CDR3: TGTGCCAGCACCTCAGGGGGCGCTTTCACTGAAGCTTTCTTT.

This clonotype was picked up a small number of times. One end of the junction fails to match germline, which may point to a read error. The chain links TRBV6-5 to TRBJ2-1; D call uncertain. Per germline, CDR1 MNHEY and CDR2 SVGAGI. The CDR3 is 12 amino acids. In DNA, the CDR3 is TGTGCCAGCAGTTACTCCAACAATGAGCAGTTCTTC. Protein product: CASSYSNNEQFF.

The rearrangement links TRBV5-1 to TRBJ1-6, with a tentative D call TRBD1 (5 bases). CDR1 and CDR2 (germline): SGHRS, YFSETQ. V lost 3 bases and J lost 6, with 13 bases in between. The CDR3 spans 15 residues. The DNA of the CDR3 is TGCGCCAGCAGCTCGCAGGGTCTTCTTAATTCACCCCTCCACTTT. It specifies CASSSQGLLNSPLHF.

V is TRBV28 and J is TRBJ2-1; possibly TRBD1 for D (6 bases). CDR1 and CDR2 (germline): MDHEN, SYDVKM. This CDR3 contains 16 residues. Trimming took off 2 bases at V and 3 bases at J, with 14 bases between the two ends. The CDR3 is CASSLRGTILYNEQFF. The CDR3 bases are TGTGCCAGCAGTTTAAGGGGGACCATTCTCTACAATGAGCAGTTCTTC. Combining the CDR3 with reference TRBV28 and TRBJ2-1 gives the whole variable domain DVKVTQSSRYLVKRTGEKVFLECVQDMDHENMFWYRQDPGLGLRLIYFSYDVKMKEKGDIPEGYSVSREKKERFSLILESASTNQTSMYLCASSLRGTILYNEQFFGPGTRLTVL.

The CDR3 region is CAWSDGPGRINYGYTF. The CDR3 DNA reads TGTGCCTGGAGTGACGGGCCAGGCCGGATTAACTATGGCTACACCTTC. The rearrangement uses TRBV30 and TRBJ1-2, with D unresolved. Germline loops: CDR1 GTSNPN, CDR2 SVGIG (reference sequence). The CDR3 contains 16 residues. With 1 base removed from V and 1 base from J, the gap between germline ends came to 16 bases. The full variable domain, completed using reference TRBV30 and TRBJ1-2, is SQTIHQWPATLVQPVGSPLSLECTVEGTSNPNLYWYRQAAGRGLQLLFYSVGIGQISSEVPQNLSASRPQDRQFILSSKKLLLSDSGFYLCAWSDGPGRINYGYTFGSGTRLTVV.

V is TRBV2 and J is TRBJ2-7; D remains ambiguous. CDR1 SNHLY and CDR2 FYNNEI come from the germline V gene. The CDR3 runs to 13 residues. V lost 2 bases and J 3 bases, leaving 8 bases between the germline ends. The CDR3 loop is CASSERSLYEQYF. Written as DNA, the CDR3 is TGTGCCAGCAGTGAACGCAGCCTCTACGAGCAGTACTTC.

This chain uses TRBV10-2 with TRBJ2-7; 7 bases are a match to TRBD2. The germline V gene encodes CDR1 WSHSY and CDR2 SAAADI. This CDR3 has 16 residues. Trimming cost V 2 bases and J 0 bases; bases outside gene matches: 7. The CDR3 DNA sequence: TGCGCCAGCAGTGAGACTACGGGAGGAAGCTCCTACGAGCAGTACTTC. Protein: CASSETTGGSSYEQYF.

The V gene is TRBV4-1, the J gene TRBJ2-3; 7 bases map to TRBD2. From germline, CDR1 is MGHRA and CDR2 YSYEKL. Losses at the gene ends were 0 bases for V and 2 bases for J; bases not matched to a gene: 8. The CDR3 is 17 amino acids. The CDR3 coding sequence is TGCGCCAGCAGCCAAGACCGACTAGCCCGACCCACAGATACGCAGTATTTT. Its translation: CASSQDRLARPTDTQYF.

V gene TRBV28 combines with J gene TRBJ2-7; D gene uncertain. The germline CDR1 and CDR2 sequences are MDHEN and SYDVKM. The CDR3 is 14 residues long. V was cut by 5 bases and J by 3 bases, with 14 bases left in between. The CDR3 region is CASSPFGTIYEQYF. The CDR3 bases are TGTGCCAGCAGTCCTTTCGGCACTATCTACGAGCAGTACTTC.

This chain connects TRBV7-8 to TRBJ1-1; D unclear. CDR1 is SGHVS and CDR2 is FQNEAQ in the germline V gene. Trimming shortened V by 4 bases and J by 1 base, and 10 bases separated the two germline ends. This CDR3 has 14 residues. The CDR3 nucleotides are TGTGCCAGCAGCTCCTTGGGCAGGAACACTGAAGCTTTCTTT. This gives the protein CASSSLGRNTEAFF. Using reference TRBV7-8 and TRBJ1-1 for the parts outside the CDR3, the full variable domain is GAGVSQSPRYKVAKRGQDVALRCDPISGHVSLFWYQQALGQGPEFLTYFQNEAQLDKSGLPSDRFFAERPEGSVSTLKIQRTQQEDSAVYLCASSSLGRNTEAFFGQGTRLTVV.

This clonotype came up once. J is TRBJ2-1 and V is TRBV6-5, with D perhaps TRBD1 or TRBD2 (5 bases each). CDR3 size: 18 residues. Germline CDR1 is MNHEY and CDR2 is SVGAGI. V shed 2 bases and J shed 4 bases, with 21 bases lying between them. CDR3 sequence (DNA): TGTGCCAGCAGTTACCCAGGGACCCCCCCAGGGCTTTACAATGAGCAGTTCTTC. Amino acid sequence: CASSYPGTPPGLYNEQFF.

This sequence joins TRBV11-2 and TRBJ2-1, with TRBD2 matching over 9 bases. Germline CDR1 is SGHAT and CDR2 is FQNNGV. Germline trimming cut 4 bases from V and 5 bases from J; bases unmatched to any gene: 6. The CDR3 consists of 15 residues. The CDR3 region is CASSSEREANNEQFF. The CDR3 bases are TGTGCCAGCAGCTCGGAGCGGGAGGCTAACAATGAGCAGTTCTTC.

The CDR3 loop is CASSKRTFYEQYF. The CDR3 bases are TGTGCCAGCAGCAAAAGGACCTTTTACGAGCAGTACTTC. The gene calls are TRBV3-1 and TRBJ2-7; the D is unclear. The CDR3 contains 13 residues. Looked up from germline, CDR1 is LGHDT and CDR2 is YNNKEL (reference sequence). V was trimmed by 5 bases and J by 4 bases, leaving 12 bases between them.